This passage covers 17 T cell receptor beta chains from one sample sequenced in a study of cytomegalovirus exposure and HLA in healthy donors. Primers included in the PCR were 60 Vbeta and 13 Jbeta primers. Sequencing used immunoSEQ multiplex PCR; TCRdb keeps in-frame clones, though not all of them. The sample lists roughly 100,000 clones; around 74% were seen once. Sequencing was performed on PBMCs. The receptors come from a woman between 40 and 50 years old in good health and CMV-seropositive.

The rearrangement links TRBV28 to TRBJ1-2, with 7 positions matching TRBD1. Per germline, CDR1 MDHEN and CDR2 SYDVKM. The CDR3 spans 15 residues. V shed 0 bases, J shed 2 bases, and the junction held 3 bases outside the gene matches. CDR3 sequence: CASSLWTGPNYGYTF. CDR3 DNA sequence: TGTGCCAGCAGTTTATGGACAGGGCCCAACTATGGCTACACCTTC.

This clone was picked up a small number of times. This chain uses TRBV29-1 with TRBJ2-5; TRBD1 agrees at 9 bases. Germline CDR1 is SQVTM and CDR2 is ANQGSEA. The CDR3 covers 17 residues. Trimming cost V 5 bases and J 5 bases; bases outside gene matches: 18. Here the CDR3 reads CSVQGGTGRLSWETQYF. The CDR3 DNA is TGCAGCGTTCAGGGGGGGACAGGGCGGCTTTCGTGGGAGACCCAGTACTTC.

This clone turned up a few times. The J gene is TRBJ2-3, the V gene TRBV5-1; 13 bases map to TRBD2. There are 16 residues in the CDR3. CDR1 is SGHRS, CDR2 YFSETQ, per germline. V shed 4 bases, J shed 2 bases, and the junction held 4 bases outside the gene matches. The CDR3 coding sequence is TGCGCCAGCAGCGGGGGACTAGCGGGATTCACAGATACGCAGTATTTT. Protein: CASSGGLAGFTDTQYF. Looking up the rest from reference TRBV5-1 and TRBJ2-3 gives the full variable domain: KAGVTQTPRYLIKTRGQQVTLSCSPISGHRSVSWYQQTPGQGLQFLFEYFSETQRNKGNFPGRFSGRQFSNSRSEMNVSTLELGDSALYLCASSGGLAGFTDTQYFGPGTRLTVL.

This clone was seen a single time. V and J are TRBV11-3 and TRBJ1-2, with a weak D call TRBD1 (5 bases). This CDR3 comprises 15 residues. Between the trimmed V and J ends, which lost 4 bases and 7 bases, there was a span of 19 bases. The V gene's germline CDR1 is SGHNT and CDR2 YENEEA. CDR3 sequence: CASSSIRDFQGGYTF. In nucleotides, the CDR3 is TGTGCCAGCAGCTCGATCCGGGACTTCCAGGGTGGCTACACCTTC.

The chain employs TRBV2 and TRBJ1-6, with D possibly matching TRBD1 (6 bases). CDR1 is SNHLY and CDR2 is FYNNEI in the germline V gene. V lost 5 bases, J lost 9 bases, and 11 bases lay in between. The CDR3 extends over 13 amino acids. The CDR3 here is CASSTGTLSPLHF. The CDR3 nucleotides are TGTGCCAGCAGTACCGGGACACTTTCACCCCTCCACTTT.

The V gene is TRBV5-1, the J gene TRBJ1-3; TRBD1 agrees at 7 bases. This CDR3 is built from 17 residues. The junction had 8 bases not matched to a gene; V was cut back by 2 bases and J by 0 bases. Germline CDR1 is SGHRS and CDR2 is YFSETQ. The chain's CDR3 is CASSFTGTATSGNTIYF. The CDR3 nucleotides are TGCGCCAGCAGCTTTACCGGGACAGCCACCTCTGGAAACACCATATATTTT.

In its sample, this clone was seen once. The chain recombines TRBV29-1 with TRBJ1-2; a weak D match, TRBD1 (6 bases). Trimming removed 6 bases from V and 0 bases from J, with 17 bases in between. Germline V gene data show CDR1 as SQVTM and CDR2 as ANQGSEA. The CDR3 spans 15 residues. The chain's CDR3 is CSVGAVEGPNYGYTF. Written as DNA, the CDR3 is TGCAGCGTGGGGGCTGTTGAGGGTCCTAACTATGGCTACACCTTC.

The rearrangement joins TRBV5-4 to TRBJ1-2; 12 bases line up with TRBD1. In germline, CDR1 is SGHNT, CDR2 YYREEE (reference sequence). Unmatched junction bases numbered 4, after V lost 3 bases and J lost 7 bases. The CDR3 consists of 14 residues. CDR3 nucleotide sequence: TGTGCCAGCAGCTCGGGACAGGGGGCAGGTGGCTACACCTTC. Translating gives CASSSGQGAGGYTF.

The J gene is TRBJ2-5, the V gene TRBV28; D not resolved. The J call may be incorrect, as the DNA end agrees better with TRBJ2-7. The CDR3 is made up of 12 amino acids. CDR1 MDHEN and CDR2 SYDVKM come from the germline V gene. CDR3 sequence reads: CASSLKSYEQYF. In nucleotides, the CDR3 is TGTGCCAGCAGTTTAAAGTCCTACGAGCAGTACTTC.

The genes are TRBV11-3 and TRBJ1-2; tentative D call: TRBD1 (5 bases). CDR1 is SGHNT and CDR2 is YENEEA in the germline V gene. V was clipped by 4 bases and J by 0 bases, with 18 bases between them. The CDR3 covers 17 residues. The DNA of the CDR3 is TGTGCCAGCAGCTCCCAGGGTCCCGGCGTACCTAACTATGGCTACACCTTC. This translates into CASSSQGPGVPNYGYTF. Looking up the rest from reference TRBV11-3 and TRBJ1-2 gives the full variable domain: EAGVVQSPRYKIIEKKQPVAFWCNPISGHNTLYWYLQNLGQGPELLIRYENEEAVDDSQLPKDRFSAERLKGVDSTLKIQPAELGDSAVYLCASSSQGPGVPNYGYTFGSGTRLTVV.

The chain employs TRBV5-1 and TRBJ1-5, with TRBD1 matching 7 bases. Germline loops: CDR1 SGHRS, CDR2 YFSETQ. V was pared by 0 bases and J by 7 bases, with 4 bases of the junction left unmatched. The CDR3 has 14 residues. CDR3 DNA: TGCGCCAGCAGCTTGGAGCCAGGGGGACAGCCCCAGCATTTT. Translation gives CASSLEPGGQPQHF.

This chain joins TRBV19 and TRBJ1-2, with TRBD1 identical over 9 bases. Germline V gene sequence: CDR1 LNHDA, CDR2 SQIVND (reference sequence). The CDR3 sequence is 14 residues long. J gave up 7 bases and V 2 bases, and 5 bases lay outside the gene matches. The DNA for the CDR3 is TGTGCCAGTAGTATACAACAGGGGGCTGGTGGCTACACCTTC. It encodes CASSIQQGAGGYTF.

The rearrangement joins TRBV7-6 to TRBJ1-6; the match to TRBD1 covers 8 bases. Germline V gene data show CDR1 as SGHVS and CDR2 as FNYEAQ. V lost 6 bases to trimming and J lost 8 bases; unmatched junction nucleotides: 9. The CDR3 sequence is 15 residues long. This chain's CDR3 is CASSLQGGGYSPLHF. The CDR3 coding sequence is TGTGCCAGCAGTCTACAGGGGGGGGGTTATTCACCCCTCCACTTT.

In this sample, this clone turned up a few times. This sequence joins TRBV9 and TRBJ2-1; TRBD1 is a possible D gene (5 bases). This CDR3 is 15 amino acids long. V lost 3 bases, J lost 2 bases, and 12 bases lay in between. From germline, CDR1 is SGDLS and CDR2 YYNGEE. Here the CDR3 DNA reads TGTGCCAGCAGCGCCCGGCAGGGTCCCTACAATGAGCAGTTCTTC. It codes for CASSARQGPYNEQFF. Full variable domain (outside the CDR3, taken from reference TRBV9 and TRBJ2-1): DSGVTQTPKHLITATGQRVTLRCSPRSGDLSVYWYQQSLDQGLQFLIQYYNGEERAKGNILERFSAQQFPDLHSELNLSSLELGDSALYFCASSARQGPYNEQFFGPGTRLTVL.

This rearrangement joins TRBV14 to TRBJ2-1; D might be TRBD2 (5 bases). The germline V gene encodes CDR1 SGHDN and CDR2 FVKESK. The CDR3 contains 12 residues. Trimming stripped 4 bases from V and 5 bases from J, with 6 bases between. The CDR3 bases are TGTGCCAGCAGCCCCGGGGACAATGAGCAGTTCTTC. It yields the protein CASSPGDNEQFF.

In regard to this clone: Other nucleotide sequences in the sample specify the same CDR3. The chain couples TRBV20-1 to TRBJ2-7, with unresolved D. Looked up from germline, CDR1 is DFQATT and CDR2 is SNEGSKA (reference sequence). The CDR3 loop spans 10 amino acids. With 3 bases removed from V and 3 bases from J, the gap between germline ends came to 3 bases. Here the CDR3 reads CSASYYEQYF. Here the CDR3 DNA reads TGCAGTGCTAGTTACTACGAGCAGTACTTC.

In DNA, the CDR3 is TGTGCCAGCACCGAAGGACAGTTCTACGAGCAGTACTTC. This gives the protein CASTEGQFYEQYF. This chain connects TRBV11-2 to TRBJ2-7, with a tentative D call TRBD1 (6 bases). The CDR3 runs to 13 residues. Trimming shortened V by 7 bases and J by 3 bases, and 13 bases separated the two germline ends. Germline lookup yields CDR1 SGHAT and CDR2 FQNNGV.